The entry that follows covers one T cell receptor (beta chain) sequence. This record comes from a study of T cell responses to AZD1222 COVID-19 vaccine. Here immunoSEQ multiplex PCR was the method, and the copy in TCRdb shows in-frame clones only, minus some. Here the sample spans around 190,000 clones, 80% to 90% being singletons. Germline V gene lookup returns CDR1 GTSNPN and CDR2 SVGIG (reference sequence). V shed 3 bases, J shed 4 bases, and the junction held 9 bases outside the gene matches. This CDR3 spans 15 amino acids. The genes are TRBV30 and TRBJ2-3, with 8 bases aligning to TRBD2. The receptor was isolated from an adult who received the AZD1222 COVID-19 vaccine. The source material was peripheral blood, sampled 28 days after the second AZD1222 dose. This CDR3 reads CAWRATAGVPDTQYF. CDR3 sequence (DNA): TGTGCCTGGAGGGCAACAGCGGGGGTGCCAGATACGCAGTATTTT.